The following is a T cell receptor (beta chain) sequence with its context. The data derive from a study of blood T cell repertoires in COVID-19. For the study at large: Acute and convalescent COVID-19 specimens originated in the United States, Italy and Spain. PBMCs, B-cell-depleted T cells, or T cells provided the cDNA or gDNA that made up the material.

In the authors' methods: Reference gene primers were amplified, and this amplification served to estimate nucleated cell counts. TCRdb's copy holds only in-frame clones and misses some; the assay was immunoSEQ multiplex PCR. V and J calls and clone size come straight from that table; D and trimming were deduced from the DNA. This table has 90,000 to 120,000 clones, roughly nine tenths appearing once. From germline, CDR1 is KGHSH and CDR2 LQKENI. V was trimmed by 5 bases and J by 3 bases, leaving 11 bases between them. The CDR3 runs to 13 residues. The TCR sequence derives from a middle-aged man with active or convalescent COVID-19. The rearrangement joins TRBV18 to TRBJ2-7; possibly TRBD2 for D (6 bases). Source material: peripheral blood. The CDR3 loop is CASSSREVYEQYF. DNA for the CDR3: TGTGCCAGCTCAAGCAGGGAGGTCTACGAGCAGTACTTC.